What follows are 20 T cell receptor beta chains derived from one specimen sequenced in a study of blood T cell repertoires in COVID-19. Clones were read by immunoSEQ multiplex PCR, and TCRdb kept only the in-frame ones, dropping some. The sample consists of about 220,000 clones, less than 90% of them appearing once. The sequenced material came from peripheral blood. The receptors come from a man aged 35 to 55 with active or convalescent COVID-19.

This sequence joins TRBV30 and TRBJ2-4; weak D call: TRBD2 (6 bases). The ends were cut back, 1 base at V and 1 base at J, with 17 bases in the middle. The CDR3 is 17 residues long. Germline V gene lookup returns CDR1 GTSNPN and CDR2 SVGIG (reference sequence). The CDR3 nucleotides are TGTGCCTGGAGTGGGACGTCGGGGGTTCGGGCCAAAAACATTCAGTACTTC. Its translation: CAWSGTSGVRAKNIQYF.

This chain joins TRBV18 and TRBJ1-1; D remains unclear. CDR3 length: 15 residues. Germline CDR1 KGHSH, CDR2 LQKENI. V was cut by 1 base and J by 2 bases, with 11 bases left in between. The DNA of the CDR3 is TGTGCCAGCTCACCACAACGAGCCGAAAACACTGAAGCTTTCTTT. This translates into CASSPQRAENTEAFF.

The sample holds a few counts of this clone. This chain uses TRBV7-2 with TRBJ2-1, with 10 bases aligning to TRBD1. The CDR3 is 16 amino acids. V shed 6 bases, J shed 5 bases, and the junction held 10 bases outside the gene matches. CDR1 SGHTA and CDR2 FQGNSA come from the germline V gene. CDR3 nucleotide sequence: TGTGCCAGCAGACCGCCCCGACAGGGGGCCCACAATGAGCAGTTCTTC. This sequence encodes CASRPPRQGAHNEQFF. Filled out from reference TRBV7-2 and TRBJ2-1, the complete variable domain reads GAGVSQSPSNKVTEKGKDVELRCDPISGHTALYWYRQSLGQGLEFLIYFQGNSAPDKSGLPSDRFSAERTGGSVSTLTIQRTQQEDSAVYLCASRPPRQGAHNEQFFGPGTRLTVL.

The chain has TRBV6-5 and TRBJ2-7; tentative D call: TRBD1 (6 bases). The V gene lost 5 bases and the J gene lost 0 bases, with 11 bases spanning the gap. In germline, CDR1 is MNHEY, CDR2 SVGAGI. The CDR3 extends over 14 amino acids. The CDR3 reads CASSPETGSYEQYF. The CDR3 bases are TGTGCCAGCAGTCCCGAGACAGGCTCCTACGAGCAGTACTTC.

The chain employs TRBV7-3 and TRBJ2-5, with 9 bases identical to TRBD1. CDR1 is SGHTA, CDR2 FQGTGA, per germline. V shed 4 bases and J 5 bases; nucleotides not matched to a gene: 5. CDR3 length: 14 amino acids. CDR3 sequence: CASSSTGGGETQYF. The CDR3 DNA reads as TGTGCCAGCAGCTCGACAGGGGGAGGTGAGACCCAGTACTTC.

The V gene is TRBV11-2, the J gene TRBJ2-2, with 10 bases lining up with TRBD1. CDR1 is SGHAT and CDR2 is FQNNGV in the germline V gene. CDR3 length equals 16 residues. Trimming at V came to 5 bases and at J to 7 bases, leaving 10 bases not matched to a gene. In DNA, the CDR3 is TGTGCCAGCAGCCCCTGGGACAGGGGTAACGGCGGGGAGCTGTTTTTT. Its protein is CASSPWDRGNGGELFF. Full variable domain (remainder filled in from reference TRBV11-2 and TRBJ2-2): EAGVAQSPRYKIIEKRQSVAFWCNPISGHATLYWYQQILGQGPKLLIQFQNNGVVDDSQLPKDRFSAERLKGVDSTLKIQPAKLEDSAVYLCASSPWDRGNGGELFFGEGSRLTVL.

DNA for the CDR3: TGTGCCAGTAGTGCAAAAAAGCAGGGGGCGATCCACTACGAGCAGTACTTC. Amino acids: CASSAKKQGAIHYEQYF. The chain joins TRBV19 to TRBJ2-7; 8 nucleotides align to TRBD1. Germline assignment: CDR1 LNHDA and CDR2 SQIVND (reference sequence). The CDR3 is 17 amino acids. V lost 5 bases to trimming and J lost 3 bases; unmatched junction nucleotides: 15.

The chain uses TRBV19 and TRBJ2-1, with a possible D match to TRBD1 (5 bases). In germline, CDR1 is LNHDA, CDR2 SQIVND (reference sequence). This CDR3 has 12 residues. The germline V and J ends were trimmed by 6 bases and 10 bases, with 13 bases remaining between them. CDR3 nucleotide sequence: TGTGCCAGTAGCTCGAAGGGGTTCGAGCAGTTCTTC. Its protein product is CASSSKGFEQFF. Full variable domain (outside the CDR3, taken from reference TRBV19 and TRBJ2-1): DGGITQSPKYLFRKEGQNVTLSCEQNLNHDAMYWYRQDPGQGLRLIYYSQIVNDFQKGDIAEGYSVSREKKESFPLTVTSAQKNPTAFYLCASSSKGFEQFFGPGTRLTVL.

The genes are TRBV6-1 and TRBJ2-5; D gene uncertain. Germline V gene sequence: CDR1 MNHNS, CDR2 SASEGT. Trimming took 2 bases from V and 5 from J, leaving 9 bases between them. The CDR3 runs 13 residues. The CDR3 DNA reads TGTGCCAGCAGTGAATCAGGCTCGGAGACCCAGTACTTC. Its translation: CASSESGSETQYF.

This CDR3 reads CAISETGANQPQHF. The CDR3 bases are TGTGCCATCAGCGAGACAGGGGCGAATCAGCCCCAGCATTTT. The chain links TRBV10-3 to TRBJ1-5; 8 positions match TRBD1. The CDR3 is made up of 14 amino acids. With V trimmed by 6 bases and J by 4 bases, 5 bases remained unmatched. The germline V gene encodes CDR1 ENHRY and CDR2 SYGVKD.

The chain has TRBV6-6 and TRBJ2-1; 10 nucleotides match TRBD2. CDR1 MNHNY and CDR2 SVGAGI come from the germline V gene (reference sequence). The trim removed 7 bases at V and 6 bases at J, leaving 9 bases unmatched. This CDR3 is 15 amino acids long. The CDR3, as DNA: TGTGCCAGCACGAGACTAGCGGGTTCCCTCAATGAGCAGTTCTTC. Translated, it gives CASTRLAGSLNEQFF.

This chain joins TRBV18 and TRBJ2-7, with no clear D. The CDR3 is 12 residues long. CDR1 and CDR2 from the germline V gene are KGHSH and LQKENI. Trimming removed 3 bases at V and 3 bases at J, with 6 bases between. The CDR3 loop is CASSPTGYEQYF. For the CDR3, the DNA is TGTGCCAGCTCACCGACGGGCTACGAGCAGTACTTC. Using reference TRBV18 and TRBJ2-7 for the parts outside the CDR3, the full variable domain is NAGVMQNPRHLVRRRGQEARLRCSPMKGHSHVYWYRQLPEEGLKFMVYLQKENIIDESGMPKERFSAEFPKEGPSILRIQQVVRGDSAAYFCASSPTGYEQYFGPGTRLTVT.

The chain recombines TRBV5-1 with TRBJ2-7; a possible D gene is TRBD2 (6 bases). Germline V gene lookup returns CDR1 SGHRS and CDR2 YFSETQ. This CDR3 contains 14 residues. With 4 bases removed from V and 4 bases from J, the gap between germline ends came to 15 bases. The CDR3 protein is CASSPISGGYEQYF. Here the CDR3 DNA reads TGCGCCAGCAGCCCTATTAGCGGAGGTTACGAGCAGTACTTC.

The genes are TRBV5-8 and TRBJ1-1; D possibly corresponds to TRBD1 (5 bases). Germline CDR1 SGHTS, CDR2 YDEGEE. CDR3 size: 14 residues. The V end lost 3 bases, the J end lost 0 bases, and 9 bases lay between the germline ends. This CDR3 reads CASSYDSLNTEAFF. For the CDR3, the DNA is TGTGCCAGCAGCTATGACAGCCTGAACACTGAAGCTTTCTTT.

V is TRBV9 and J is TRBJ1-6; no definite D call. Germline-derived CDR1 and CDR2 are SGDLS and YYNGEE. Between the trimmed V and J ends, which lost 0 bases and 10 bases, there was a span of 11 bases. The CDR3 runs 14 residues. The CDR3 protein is CASSVESENSPLHF. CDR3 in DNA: TGTGCCAGCAGCGTAGAATCAGAAAACTCACCCCTCCACTTT.

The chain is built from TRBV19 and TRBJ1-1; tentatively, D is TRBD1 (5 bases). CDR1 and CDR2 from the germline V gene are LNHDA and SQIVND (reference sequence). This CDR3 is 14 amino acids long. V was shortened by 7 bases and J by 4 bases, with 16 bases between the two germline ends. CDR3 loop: CASTPGGSTTEAFF. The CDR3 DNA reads TGTGCCAGTACCCCGGGGGGAAGTACCACTGAAGCTTTCTTT. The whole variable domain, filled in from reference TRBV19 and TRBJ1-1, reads DGGITQSPKYLFRKEGQNVTLSCEQNLNHDAMYWYRQDPGQGLRLIYYSQIVNDFQKGDIAEGYSVSREKKESFPLTVTSAQKNPTAFYLCASTPGGSTTEAFFGQGTRLTVV.

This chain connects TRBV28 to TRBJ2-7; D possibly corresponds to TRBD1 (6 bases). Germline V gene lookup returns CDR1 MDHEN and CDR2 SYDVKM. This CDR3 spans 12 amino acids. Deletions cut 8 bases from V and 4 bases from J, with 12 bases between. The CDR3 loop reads CASAQGHYEQYF. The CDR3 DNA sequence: TGTGCCAGCGCCCAGGGACATTACGAGCAGTACTTC.

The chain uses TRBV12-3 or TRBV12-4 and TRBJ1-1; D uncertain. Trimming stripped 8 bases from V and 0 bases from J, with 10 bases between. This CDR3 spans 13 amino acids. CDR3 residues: CASRSDMNTEAFF. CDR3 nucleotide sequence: TGTGCCAGCCGCAGTGATATGAACACTGAAGCTTTCTTT.

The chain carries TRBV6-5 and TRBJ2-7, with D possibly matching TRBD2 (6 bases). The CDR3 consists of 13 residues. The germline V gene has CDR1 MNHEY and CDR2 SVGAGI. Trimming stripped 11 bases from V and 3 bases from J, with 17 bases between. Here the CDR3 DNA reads TGTGCCGGAGCCGCAACGCGGGACTACGAGCAGTACTTC. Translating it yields CAGAATRDYEQYF.

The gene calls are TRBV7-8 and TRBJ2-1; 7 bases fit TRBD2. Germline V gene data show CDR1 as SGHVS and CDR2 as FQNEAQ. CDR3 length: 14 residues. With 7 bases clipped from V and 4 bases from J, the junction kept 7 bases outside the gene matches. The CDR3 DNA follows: TGTGCCAGCACCAAAAGCGGGATGTACAATGAGCAGTTCTTC. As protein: CASTKSGMYNEQFF.